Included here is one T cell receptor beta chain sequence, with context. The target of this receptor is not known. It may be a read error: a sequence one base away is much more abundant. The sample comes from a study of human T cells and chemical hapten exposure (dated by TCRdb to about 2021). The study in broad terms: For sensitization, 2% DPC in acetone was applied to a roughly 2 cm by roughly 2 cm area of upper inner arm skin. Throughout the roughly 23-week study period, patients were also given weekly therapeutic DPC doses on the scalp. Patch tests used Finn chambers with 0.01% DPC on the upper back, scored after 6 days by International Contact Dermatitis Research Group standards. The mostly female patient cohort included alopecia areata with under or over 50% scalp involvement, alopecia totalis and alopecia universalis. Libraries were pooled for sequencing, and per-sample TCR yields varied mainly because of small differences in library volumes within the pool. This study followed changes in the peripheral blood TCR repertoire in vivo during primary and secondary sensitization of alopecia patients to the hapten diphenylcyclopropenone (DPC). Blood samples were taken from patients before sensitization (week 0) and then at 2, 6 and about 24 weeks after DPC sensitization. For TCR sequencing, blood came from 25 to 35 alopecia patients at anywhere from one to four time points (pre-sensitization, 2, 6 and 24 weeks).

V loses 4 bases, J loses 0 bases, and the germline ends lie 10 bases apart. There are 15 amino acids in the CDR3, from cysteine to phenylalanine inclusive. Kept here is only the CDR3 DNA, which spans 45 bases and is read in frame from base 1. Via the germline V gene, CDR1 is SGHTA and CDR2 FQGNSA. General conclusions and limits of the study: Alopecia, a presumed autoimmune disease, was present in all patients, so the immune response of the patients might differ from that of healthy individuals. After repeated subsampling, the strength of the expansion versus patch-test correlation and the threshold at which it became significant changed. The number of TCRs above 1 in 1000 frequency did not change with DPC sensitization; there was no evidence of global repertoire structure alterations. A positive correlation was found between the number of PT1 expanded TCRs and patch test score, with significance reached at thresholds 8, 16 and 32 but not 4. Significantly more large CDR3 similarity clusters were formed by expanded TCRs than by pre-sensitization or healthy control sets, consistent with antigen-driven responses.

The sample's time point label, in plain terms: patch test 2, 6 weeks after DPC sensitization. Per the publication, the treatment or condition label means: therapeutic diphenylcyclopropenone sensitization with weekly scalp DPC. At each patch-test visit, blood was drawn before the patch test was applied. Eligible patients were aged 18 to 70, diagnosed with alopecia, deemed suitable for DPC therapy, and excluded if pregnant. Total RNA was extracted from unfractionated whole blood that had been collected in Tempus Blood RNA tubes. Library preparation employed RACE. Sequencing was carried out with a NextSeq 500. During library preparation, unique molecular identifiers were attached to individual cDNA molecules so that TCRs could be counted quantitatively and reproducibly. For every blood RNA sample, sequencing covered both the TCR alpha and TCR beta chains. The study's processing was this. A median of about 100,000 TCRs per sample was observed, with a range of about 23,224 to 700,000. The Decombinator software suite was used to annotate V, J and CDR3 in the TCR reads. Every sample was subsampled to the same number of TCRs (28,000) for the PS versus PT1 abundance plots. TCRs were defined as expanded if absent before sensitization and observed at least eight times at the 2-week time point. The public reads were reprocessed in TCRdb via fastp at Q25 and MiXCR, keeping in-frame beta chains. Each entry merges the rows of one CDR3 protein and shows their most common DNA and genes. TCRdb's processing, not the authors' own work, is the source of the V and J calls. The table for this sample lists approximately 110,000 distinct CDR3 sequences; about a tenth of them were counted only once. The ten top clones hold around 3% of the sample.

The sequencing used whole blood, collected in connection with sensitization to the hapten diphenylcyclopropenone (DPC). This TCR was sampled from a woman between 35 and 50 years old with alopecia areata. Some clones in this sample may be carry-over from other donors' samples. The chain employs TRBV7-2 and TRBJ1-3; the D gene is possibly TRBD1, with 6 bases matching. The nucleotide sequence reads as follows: TGTGCCAGCAGCTCACAGGGCCGCTCTGGAAACACCATATATTTT. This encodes CASSSQGRSGNTIYF.